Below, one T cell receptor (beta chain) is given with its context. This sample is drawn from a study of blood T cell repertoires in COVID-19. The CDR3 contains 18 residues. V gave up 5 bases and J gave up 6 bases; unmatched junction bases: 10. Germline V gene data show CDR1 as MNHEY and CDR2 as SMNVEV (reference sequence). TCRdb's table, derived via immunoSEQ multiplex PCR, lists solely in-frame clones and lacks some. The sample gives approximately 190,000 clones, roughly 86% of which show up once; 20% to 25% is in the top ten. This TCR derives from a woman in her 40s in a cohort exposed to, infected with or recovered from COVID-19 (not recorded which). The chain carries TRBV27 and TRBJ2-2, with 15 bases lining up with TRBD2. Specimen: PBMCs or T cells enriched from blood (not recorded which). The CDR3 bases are TGTGCCAGCAGTAGCGCCGGGACTAGCGGGGGGAGAGCCGGGGAGCTGTTTTTT. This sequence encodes CASSSAGTSGGRAGELFF.